Shown below are 25 T cell receptor beta chains from a single sample sequenced in a study of cytomegalovirus exposure and HLA in healthy donors. The PCR was carried out with 60 Vbeta primers and 13 Jbeta primers. Sequenced by immunoSEQ multiplex PCR; TCRdb stores in-frame clones only, minus some. The sample contains around 110,000 clones, about 74% of which appear only once. What was sequenced was PBMCs. Source of these receptors: a woman in her thirties or forties in good health and CMV-seropositive.

The genes are TRBV4-1 and TRBJ1-1, with 8 bases aligning to TRBD1. Per germline, CDR1 MGHRA and CDR2 YSYEKL. CDR3 length: 14 amino acids. Trimming took 8 bases from V and 0 from J; bases not matched to a gene: 5. CDR3 bases: TGCGCCAGCGGCCCGGGACAGGTGAACACTGAAGCTTTCTTT. Translating gives CASGPGQVNTEAFF.

The chain has TRBV7-8 and TRBJ1-5; 8 bases align to TRBD1. This CDR3 is 15 amino acids long. Per the germline V gene, CDR1 is SGHVS and CDR2 is FQNEAQ. The trim removed 5 bases at V and 1 base at J, leaving 4 bases unmatched. CDR3 amino acids: CASSTRTGSNQPQHF. DNA of the CDR3: TGTGCCAGCAGCACGCGGACAGGGAGCAATCAGCCCCAGCATTTT.

This clone has ten or more counts. The gene calls are TRBV5-8 and TRBJ1-5; 7 bases line up with TRBD1. The V and J ends lost 5 bases and 7 bases, in that order; junction bases with no gene match: 9. Germline lookup yields CDR1 SGHTS and CDR2 YDEGEE. CDR3 length: 14 amino acids. The CDR3 sequence: CASRPDRVNQPQHF. For the CDR3, the DNA is TGTGCCAGCAGACCCGACAGGGTAAACCAGCCCCAGCATTTT.

This clone showed up just a few times. This rearrangement joins TRBV7-3 to TRBJ2-3, with 8 nucleotides matching TRBD2. Losses at the gene ends were 1 base for V and 7 bases for J; bases not matched to a gene: 10. CDR3 length equals 16 residues. The germline CDR1 and CDR2 sequences are SGHTA and FQGTGA. This chain's CDR3 is CASSLNGGGNENTQYF. The CDR3 nucleotides are TGTGCCAGCAGCTTAAACGGCGGGGGGAACGAGAATACGCAGTATTTT. Supplemented by reference TRBV7-3 and TRBJ2-3, the full variable domain reads GAGVSQTPSNKVTEKGKYVELRCDPISGHTALYWYRQSLGQGPEFLIYFQGTGAADDSGLPNDRFFAVRPEGSVSTLKIQRTERGDSAVYLCASSLNGGGNENTQYFGPGTRLTVL.

This clone was counted a single time. The V and J genes are TRBV10-3 and TRBJ1-6; D possibly corresponds to TRBD1 (6 bases). This CDR3 has 15 residues. Germline CDR1 ENHRY, CDR2 SYGVKD. V shed 3 bases and J shed 6 bases, with 12 bases lying between them. The DNA of the CDR3 is TGTGCCATCAGTGATATAGACAGGTTTAATTCACCCCTCCACTTT. It codes for CAISDIDRFNSPLHF.

The chain is built from TRBV4-1 and TRBJ2-1; 7 bases match TRBD1. Germline loops: CDR1 MGHRA, CDR2 YSYEKL. V dropped 8 bases and J dropped 7; count of bases not matched to a gene: 8. The CDR3 is 13 residues long. This chain's CDR3 is CASRDRVSNEQFF. In DNA form, the CDR3 reads TGCGCCAGCCGTGACAGGGTCTCAAATGAGCAGTTCTTC.

J is TRBJ2-6 and V is TRBV6-6, with D possibly TRBD2 on 5 matching bases. CDR1 and CDR2 from the germline V gene are MNHNY and SVGAGI (reference sequence). The CDR3 has 15 residues. Trimming removed 4 bases from V and 0 bases from J, with 7 bases in between. CDR3 coding DNA: TGTGCCAGCAGTTTCGGGATCTCTGGGGCCAACGTCCTGACTTTC. Translation: CASSFGISGANVLTF.

CDR3 bases: TGTGCCAGCAGCTTGGGATCAGGGGGCGGACCCACAGATACGCAGTATTTT. It codes for CASSLGSGGGPTDTQYF. The chain joins TRBV5-4 to TRBJ2-3, with 8 bases fitting TRBD1. Germline CDR1 is SGHNT and CDR2 is YYREEE (reference sequence). Germline trimming cut 0 bases from V and 2 bases from J; bases unmatched to any gene: 8. CDR3 length: 17 amino acids.

The chain couples TRBV30 to TRBJ2-3; 8 bases fit TRBD1. Germline CDR1 is GTSNPN and CDR2 is SVGIG (reference sequence). The CDR3 consists of 14 residues. After removal of 3 bases from V and 4 bases from J, the junction contained 6 bases not matched to a gene. The DNA for the CDR3 is TGTGCCTGGAGGGAAACAGGGGGGTCAGATACGCAGTATTTT. It encodes CAWRETGGSDTQYF.

DNA for the CDR3: TGTGCCACCAGCAGAGATGGAGAATTTCTAGCCAAAAACATTCAGTACTTC. Amino acids: CATSRDGEFLAKNIQYF. This chain uses TRBV15 with TRBJ2-4; D not certain. Germline V gene sequence: CDR1 LNHNV, CDR2 YYDKDF (reference sequence). Trimming took 0 bases from V and 0 from J, leaving 12 bases between them. The CDR3 contains 17 residues.

The chain uses TRBV7-9 and TRBJ1-1; D is perhaps TRBD1 (6 bases). Germline lookup yields CDR1 SEHNR and CDR2 FQNEAQ (reference sequence). Between the trimmed V and J ends, which lost 5 bases and 1 base, there was a span of 11 bases. This CDR3 region has 14 residues. CDR3 region: CASSLQQGNTEAFF. In DNA form, the CDR3 reads TGTGCCAGCAGCCTTCAACAGGGGAACACTGAAGCTTTCTTT.

The J gene is TRBJ2-7, the V gene TRBV6-1; 10 bases agree with TRBD1. Trimming took 6 bases from V and 2 from J; bases not matched to a gene: 7. The CDR3 length is 15 residues. Germline values: CDR1 MNHNS, CDR2 SASEGT. The CDR3 sequence is CASSGPGTGAYEQYF. In DNA form, the CDR3 reads TGTGCCAGCAGCGGCCCGGGGACAGGGGCCTACGAGCAGTACTTC.

The chain recombines TRBV19 with TRBJ2-7; TRBD1 matches 7 bases. There are 15 residues in the CDR3. Germline V gene sequence: CDR1 LNHDA, CDR2 SQIVND (reference sequence). The ends lost 5 bases at V and 3 bases at J; junction bases unmatched: 10. Here the CDR3 DNA reads TGTGCCAGTAGTTTTGACAGGGTTCCCATCTACGAGCAGTACTTC. Its translation is CASSFDRVPIYEQYF. The whole variable domain, filled in from reference TRBV19 and TRBJ2-7, reads DGGITQSPKYLFRKEGQNVTLSCEQNLNHDAMYWYRQDPGQGLRLIYYSQIVNDFQKGDIAEGYSVSREKKESFPLTVTSAQKNPTAFYLCASSFDRVPIYEQYFGPGTRLTVT.

On this clone itself: Other DNA sequences in the sample encode the same CDR3. The chain uses TRBV11-2 and TRBJ2-7, with 10 bases matching TRBD1. Losses at the gene ends were 6 bases for V and 0 bases for J; bases not matched to a gene: 8. The CDR3 totals 16 residues. Germline V gives CDR1 SGHAT, CDR2 FQNNGV. CDR3 amino acids: CASSDPGQGTSYEQYF. In DNA form, the CDR3 reads TGTGCCAGCAGTGATCCGGGACAGGGGACCTCCTACGAGCAGTACTTC.

The CDR3 region has the DNA TGTGCCAGCAGCGTACAGAGATCTGGAAACACCATATATTTT. Translated, it gives CASSVQRSGNTIYF. The gene calls are TRBV5-6 and TRBJ1-3; D not resolved. Germline lookup yields CDR1 SGHDT and CDR2 YYEEEE. V was shortened by 4 bases and J by 1 base, with 9 bases between the two germline ends. The CDR3 is 14 residues long.

This chain links TRBV25-1 with TRBJ2-7, with a possible D match to TRBD2 (5 bases). The CDR3 runs 11 residues. V gave up 5 bases and J gave up 7 bases, with 9 bases separating them. Germline CDR1 and CDR2: MGHDK and SYGVNS. The CDR3 protein is CASSSPGEQYF. In nucleotides, the CDR3 is TGTGCCAGCAGTAGTCCGGGAGAGCAGTACTTC.

V usage is TRBV7-8 and J usage is TRBJ1-4; no clear D. Trimming cost V 5 bases and J 1 base, with 8 bases left between them. The length of the CDR3 is 14 residues. CDR1 is SGHVS and CDR2 is FQNEAQ in the germline V gene. DNA for the CDR3: TGTGCCAGCAGCCCTCACAGAACTAATGAAAAACTGTTTTTT. It yields the protein CASSPHRTNEKLFF.

The rearrangement links TRBV19 to TRBJ1-5, with a possible D match to TRBD1 (5 bases). CDR1 is LNHDA, CDR2 SQIVND, per germline (reference sequence). Trimming left V 1 base short and J 7 bases short, with 8 bases between. This CDR3 has 13 residues. CDR3 sequence (DNA): TGTGCCAGTAGTATAGGGGGCTCCCAGCCCCAGCATTTT. This translates into CASSIGGSQPQHF.

The chain is built from TRBV9 and TRBJ1-3; 8 bases map to TRBD1. V lost 4 bases and J lost 2; bases outside the gene matches: 8. CDR1 is SGDLS, CDR2 YYNGEE, per germline. The CDR3 length is 16 residues. DNA of the CDR3: TGTGCCAGCAGCATCGACAGGGGTTCGGCTGGAAACACCATATATTTT. Translated, it gives CASSIDRGSAGNTIYF.

The gene calls are TRBV5-1 and TRBJ2-3; D not certain. Trimming removed 0 bases from V and 2 bases from J, with 7 bases in between. The CDR3 totals 14 residues. Germline values: CDR1 SGHRS, CDR2 YFSETQ. CDR3 region: CASSLEQNTDTQYF. The CDR3 nucleotides read TGCGCCAGCAGCTTGGAACAGAACACAGATACGCAGTATTTT. The entire variable domain, with the rest obtained from reference TRBV5-1 and TRBJ2-3, is as follows: KAGVTQTPRYLIKTRGQQVTLSCSPISGHRSVSWYQQTPGQGLQFLFEYFSETQRNKGNFPGRFSGRQFSNSRSEMNVSTLELGDSALYLCASSLEQNTDTQYFGPGTRLTVL.

The rearrangement links TRBV5-1 to TRBJ2-2, with 7 nucleotides matching TRBD1. Germline lookup yields CDR1 SGHRS and CDR2 YFSETQ. Germline trimming cut 4 bases from V and 3 bases from J; bases unmatched to any gene: 6. The CDR3 sequence is 15 residues long. CDR3 coding DNA: TGCGCCAGCAGCGTCCCGGGACAGTACACCGGGGAGCTGTTTTTT. It translates to CASSVPGQYTGELFF.

The sample holds one count of this clone. J is TRBJ2-3 and V is TRBV5-1, with a weak D call TRBD1 (6 bases). V was clipped by 4 bases and J by 2 bases, with 11 bases between them. The CDR3 runs 14 residues. The germline V gene encodes CDR1 SGHRS and CDR2 YFSETQ. Written as DNA, the CDR3 is TGCGCCAGCAGCGAGGGGACACCCACAGATACGCAGTATTTT. It is translated as CASSEGTPTDTQYF. The full variable domain, in which reference TRBV5-1 and TRBJ2-3 provide the parts outside the CDR3, is KAGVTQTPRYLIKTRGQQVTLSCSPISGHRSVSWYQQTPGQGLQFLFEYFSETQRNKGNFPGRFSGRQFSNSRSEMNVSTLELGDSALYLCASSEGTPTDTQYFGPGTRLTVL.

The chain carries TRBV6-6 and TRBJ2-3; 9 bases are a match to TRBD2. This CDR3 comprises 15 residues. Unmatched junction bases numbered 4, after V lost 2 bases and J lost 4 bases. Germline V gene sequence: CDR1 MNHNY, CDR2 SVGAGI (reference sequence). This CDR3 reads CASSYVAGAADTQYF. CDR3 nucleotides: TGTGCCAGCAGTTACGTAGCGGGGGCGGCAGATACGCAGTATTTT.

The chain carries TRBV6-5 and TRBJ1-1, with 10 bases fitting TRBD1. V lost 7 bases, J lost 4 bases, and 6 bases stayed unmatched. The CDR3 runs 14 residues. Germline loops: CDR1 MNHEY, CDR2 SVGAGI. DNA for the CDR3: TGTGCCAGCACCAAGACAGGGGGCGTCACTGAAGCTTTCTTT. It specifies CASTKTGGVTEAFF.

This clone was observed once. J is TRBJ2-4 and V is TRBV7-3; D is possibly TRBD1 (5 bases). Germline V gene lookup returns CDR1 SGHTA and CDR2 FQGTGA. The V and J ends lost 5 bases and 0 bases respectively, with 11 bases between them. CDR3 size: 15 residues. CDR3 in amino acids: CASSQDSLAKNIQYF. CDR3 sequence (DNA): TGTGCCAGCAGCCAAGACAGCTTAGCCAAAAACATTCAGTACTTC.